The clone carrying this T cell receptor (beta chain) was seen at least ten times. Germline-derived CDR1 and CDR2 are DFQATT and SNEGSKA (reference sequence). V shed 4 bases and J 8 bases; nucleotides not matched to a gene: 13. The CDR3 contains 15 residues. The entry originates in a study of T-cell reconstitution after alpha-beta-depleted transplantation in children. Unique molecular identifiers were used to barcode this TCRbeta library. TCRdb itself ran the PCR reads through MiXCR, one entry per CDR3 protein. Among hundreds of thousands of distinct CDR3 sequences listed, around 12% were seen once. The TCR was taken from a human donor who donated a stem cell graft to a child with combined immunodeficiency. J is TRBJ2-2 and V is TRBV20-1, with 7 bases fitting TRBD2. Sequencing was performed on PBMCs from the stem cell graft donor, taken from the stem cell graft. The CDR3 sequence is CSANPRGGSFGELFF. The DNA of the CDR3 is TGCAGTGCTAACCCGAGGGGCGGGAGCTTTGGGGAGCTGTTTTTT.